This note documents a single TCR beta chain sequence. The V gene's germline CDR1 is MDHEN and CDR2 SYDVKM. The CDR3 is made up of 12 amino acids. The V gene lost 8 bases and the J gene lost 8 bases, with 12 bases spanning the gap. These data are taken from a study of shared clonotypes between healthy human individuals. The deep-level immunoSEQ assay was used. Sequenced by immunoSEQ multiplex PCR; TCRdb stores in-frame clones only, minus some. This table has approximately 2.3 million clones, 85% to 95% appearing once. None of the donors, who were healthy HIV-negative adults, had recently had acute infections or vaccinations.

This receptor was identified in a man between 18 and 29 years old in good health. Some clones in this sample may be carry-over from other donors' samples. The rearrangement uses TRBV28 and TRBJ1-4, with D uncertain. The sample was naive CD4+ T cells from PBMCs. Subset here: CD45RA+ positively selected. CDR3 coding DNA: TGTGCCAGCCAGATGTTAGGCGAAAAACTGTTTTTT. This translates into CASQMLGEKLFF.